The 8 T cell receptor beta chains reported below all come from one sample, sequenced in a study of T-cell reconstitution after alpha-beta-depleted transplantation in children. The TCRbeta library incorporated unique molecular identifiers. TCRdb redid the calling of the PCR reads with MiXCR, one entry per CDR3 protein. Here the sample spans about 440,000 distinct CDR3 sequences, around 46% being singletons. This material consisted of PBMCs, taken before TCRalphabeta/CD19-depleted stem cell transplant. The source is a girl aged 2 to 9 with aplastic anemia, due to receive a stem cell transplant.

V is TRBV6-1 and J is TRBJ1-2; the D is unclear. Germline loops: CDR1 MNHNS, CDR2 SASEGT. CDR3 length equals 13 residues. Between the trimmed V and J ends, which lost 6 bases and 1 base, there was a span of 9 bases. CDR3 amino acids: CASRPHLNYGYTF. Here the CDR3 DNA reads TGTGCCAGCAGGCCTCACCTTAACTATGGCTACACCTTC.

The chain carries TRBV20-1 and TRBJ2-3; D is unclear. This CDR3 comprises 13 residues. CDR1 and CDR2 from the germline V gene are DFQATT and SNEGSKA (reference sequence). V lost 3 bases to trimming and J lost 2 bases, with 9 bases between them. The CDR3 here is CSAREVVTDTQYF. The CDR3 DNA follows: TGCAGTGCTAGGGAAGTGGTCACAGATACGCAGTATTTT.

CDR3 coding DNA: TGCAGTGCTAGAGATTTGGGGACAGGGGACGTTAATTACTTC. Translation: CSARDLGTGDVNYF. The rearrangement joins TRBV20-1 to TRBJ2-7, with TRBD1 matching 10 bases. The trim removed 0 bases at V and 13 bases at J, leaving 12 bases unmatched. Germline V CDR1 and CDR2: DFQATT, SNEGSKA (reference sequence). There are 14 residues in the CDR3.

This clonotype was found once. One junction end disagrees with the germline gene, perhaps due to a read error. The chain recombines TRBV9 with TRBJ2-2, with 9 bases matching TRBD1. Germline V gives CDR1 SGDLS, CDR2 YYNGEE. The length of the CDR3 is 17 residues. The DNA for the CDR3 is TGTGCCGGCAGCGTAGGGACAGGGAGGGGGAACACCGGGGAGCTGTTTTTT. This codes for CAGSVGTGRGNTGELFF.

This clonotype has only a few counts. The rearrangement joins TRBV6-4 to TRBJ2-7, with D perhaps TRBD2 (6 bases). The CDR3 has 18 amino acids. Trimming left V 0 bases short and J 0 bases short, with 18 bases between. In germline, CDR1 is MRHNA, CDR2 SNTAGT. CDR3 in DNA: TGTGCCAGCAGTGACTCGATTTTGGACTACCACGACTCCTACGAGCAGTACTTC. Protein sequence: CASSDSILDYHDSYEQYF.

Many counts were recorded for this clonotype. V usage is TRBV11-2 and J usage is TRBJ2-2; 9 nucleotides line up with TRBD1. In germline, CDR1 is SGHAT, CDR2 FQNNGV. This CDR3 spans 15 amino acids. Trimming took 3 bases from V and 5 from J; bases not matched to a gene: 4. Here the CDR3 reads CASSFDRGTTGELFF. As DNA, the CDR3 is TGTGCCAGCAGCTTTGACAGGGGGACGACCGGGGAGCTGTTTTTT.

This clonotype has ten or more counts. This sequence joins TRBV20-1 and TRBJ1-2; 7 bases are a match to TRBD1. Germline lookup yields CDR1 DFQATT and CDR2 SNEGSKA (reference sequence). Trimming took 5 bases from V and 4 from J; bases not matched to a gene: 7. CDR3 length equals 13 residues. CDR3 DNA sequence: TGCAGTGCTTCGACAGGGACGGGCTATGGCTACACCTTC. Its protein product is CSASTGTGYGYTF.

The rearrangement links TRBV28 to TRBJ2-3; 7 bases agree with TRBD1. The V gene end was trimmed by 6 bases and the J gene end by 6 bases; junction bases not matched to a gene: 9. Germline V gene lookup returns CDR1 MDHEN and CDR2 SYDVKM. The CDR3 covers 14 residues. CDR3: CASRQTGFGDTQYF. In DNA form, the CDR3 reads TGTGCCAGCAGGCAGACAGGGTTTGGGGATACGCAGTATTTT.